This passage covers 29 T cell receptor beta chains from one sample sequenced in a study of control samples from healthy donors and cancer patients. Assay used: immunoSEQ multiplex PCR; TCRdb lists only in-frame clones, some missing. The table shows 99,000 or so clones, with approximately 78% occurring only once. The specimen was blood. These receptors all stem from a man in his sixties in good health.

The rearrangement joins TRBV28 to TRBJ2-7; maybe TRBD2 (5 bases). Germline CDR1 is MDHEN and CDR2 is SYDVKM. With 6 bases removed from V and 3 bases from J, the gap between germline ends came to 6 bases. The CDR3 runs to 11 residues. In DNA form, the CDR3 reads TGTGCCAGCAGCCGGGGCTACGAGCAGTACTTC. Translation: CASSRGYEQYF.

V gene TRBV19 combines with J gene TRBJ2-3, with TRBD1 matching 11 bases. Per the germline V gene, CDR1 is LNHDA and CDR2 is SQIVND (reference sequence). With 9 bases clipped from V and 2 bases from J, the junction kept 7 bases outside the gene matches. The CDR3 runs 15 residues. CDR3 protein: CASTGTGGLTDTQYF. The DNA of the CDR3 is TGTGCCAGCACCGGGACAGGGGGACTCACAGATACGCAGTATTTT.

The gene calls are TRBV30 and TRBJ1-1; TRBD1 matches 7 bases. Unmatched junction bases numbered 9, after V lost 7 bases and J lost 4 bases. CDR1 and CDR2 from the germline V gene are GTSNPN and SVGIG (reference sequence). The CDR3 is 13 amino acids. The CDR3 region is CASHQEGATEAFF. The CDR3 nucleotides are TGTGCCTCCCATCAGGAGGGGGCCACTGAAGCTTTCTTT.

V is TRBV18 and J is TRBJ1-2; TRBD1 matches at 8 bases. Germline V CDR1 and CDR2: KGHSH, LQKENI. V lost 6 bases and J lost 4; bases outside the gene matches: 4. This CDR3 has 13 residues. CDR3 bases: TGTGCCAGCTCTCAAGGACAGGGCTATGGCTACACCTTC. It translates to CASSQGQGYGYTF. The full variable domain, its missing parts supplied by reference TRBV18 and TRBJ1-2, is NAGVMQNPRHLVRRRGQEARLRCSPMKGHSHVYWYRQLPEEGLKFMVYLQKENIIDESGMPKERFSAEFPKEGPSILRIQQVVRGDSAAYFCASSQGQGYGYTFGSGTRLTVV.

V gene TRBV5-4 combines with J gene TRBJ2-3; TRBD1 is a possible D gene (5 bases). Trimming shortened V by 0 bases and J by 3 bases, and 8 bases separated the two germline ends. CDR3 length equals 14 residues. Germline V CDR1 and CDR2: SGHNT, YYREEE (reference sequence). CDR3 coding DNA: TGTGCCAGCAGCTTGGCCTCAGGGACAGATACGCAGTATTTT. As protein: CASSLASGTDTQYF.

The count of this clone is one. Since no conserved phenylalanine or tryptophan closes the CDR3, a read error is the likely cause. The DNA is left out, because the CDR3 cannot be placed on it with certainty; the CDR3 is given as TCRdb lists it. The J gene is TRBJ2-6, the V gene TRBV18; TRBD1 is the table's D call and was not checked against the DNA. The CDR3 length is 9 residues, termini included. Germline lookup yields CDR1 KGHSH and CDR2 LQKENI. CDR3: CASSRGPSM.

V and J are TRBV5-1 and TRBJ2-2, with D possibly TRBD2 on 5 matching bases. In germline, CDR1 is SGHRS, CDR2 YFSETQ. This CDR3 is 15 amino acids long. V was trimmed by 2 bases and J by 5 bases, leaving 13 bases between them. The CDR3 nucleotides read TGCGCCAGCAGCTTAAACAGAGGCGGGACCGGGGAGCTGTTTTTT. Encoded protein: CASSLNRGGTGELFF.

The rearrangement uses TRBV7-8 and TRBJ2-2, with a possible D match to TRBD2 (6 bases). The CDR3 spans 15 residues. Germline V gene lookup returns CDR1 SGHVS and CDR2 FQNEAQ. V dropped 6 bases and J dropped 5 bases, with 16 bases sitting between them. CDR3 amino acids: CASRRGTDGTGELFF. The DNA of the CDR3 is TGTGCCAGCAGACGCGGGACGGATGGGACCGGGGAGCTGTTTTTT.

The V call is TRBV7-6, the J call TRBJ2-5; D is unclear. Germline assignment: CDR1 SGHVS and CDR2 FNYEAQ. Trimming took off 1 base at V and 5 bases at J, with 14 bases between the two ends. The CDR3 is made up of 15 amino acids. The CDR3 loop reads CASSLGVSSRETQYF. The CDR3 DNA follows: TGTGCCAGCAGCTTAGGAGTCAGCTCCCGGGAGACCCAGTACTTC.

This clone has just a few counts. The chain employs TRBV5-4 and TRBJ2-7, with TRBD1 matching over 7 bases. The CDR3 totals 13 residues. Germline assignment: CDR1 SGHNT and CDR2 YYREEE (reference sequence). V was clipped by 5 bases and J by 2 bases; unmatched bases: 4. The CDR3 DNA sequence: TGTGCCAGCAGGTGGCAGGGGGCCTACGAGCAGTACTTC. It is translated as CASRWQGAYEQYF.

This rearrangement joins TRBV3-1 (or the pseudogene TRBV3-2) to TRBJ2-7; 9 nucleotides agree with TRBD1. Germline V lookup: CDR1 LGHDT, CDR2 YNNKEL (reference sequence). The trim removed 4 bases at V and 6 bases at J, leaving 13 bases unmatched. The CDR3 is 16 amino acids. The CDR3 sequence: CASSPRTGTGIREQYF. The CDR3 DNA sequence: TGTGCCAGCAGCCCAAGAACCGGGACAGGGATTCGCGAGCAGTACTTC.

The CDR3 DNA is TGTGCTAGTGGTTTGGTACAGGGGCGAACCAATCAGCCCCAGCATTTT. It translates to CASGLVQGRTNQPQHF. V and J are TRBV12-5 and TRBJ1-5, with TRBD1 identical over 7 bases. Germline V gene sequence: CDR1 LGHNT, CDR2 FRNRAP. The CDR3 runs to 16 residues. V was pared by 0 bases and J by 3 bases, with 5 bases of the junction left unmatched. Full variable domain (missing parts from reference TRBV12-5 and TRBJ1-5): DARVTQTPRHKVTEMGQEVTMRCQPILGHNTVFWYRQTMMQGLELLAYFRNRAPLDDSGMPKDRFSAEMPDATLATLKIQPSEPRDSAVYFCASGLVQGRTNQPQHFGDGTRLSIL.

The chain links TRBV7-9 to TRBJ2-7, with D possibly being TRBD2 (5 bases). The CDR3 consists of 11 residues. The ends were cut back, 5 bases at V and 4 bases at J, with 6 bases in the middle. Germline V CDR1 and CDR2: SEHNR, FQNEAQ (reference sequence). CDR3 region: CASSRGYEQYF. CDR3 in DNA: TGTGCCAGCAGCCGGGGTTACGAGCAGTACTTC.

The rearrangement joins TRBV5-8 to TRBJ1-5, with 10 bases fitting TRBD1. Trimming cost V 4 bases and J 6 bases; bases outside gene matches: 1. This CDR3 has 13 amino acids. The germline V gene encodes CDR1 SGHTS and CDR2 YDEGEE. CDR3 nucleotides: TGTGCCAGCAGCCGGGACAGGGGTCAGCCCCAGCATTTT. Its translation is CASSRDRGQPQHF.

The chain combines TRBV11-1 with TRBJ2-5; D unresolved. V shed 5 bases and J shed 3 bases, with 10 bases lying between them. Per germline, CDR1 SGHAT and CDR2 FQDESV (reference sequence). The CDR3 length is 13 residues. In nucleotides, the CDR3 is TGTGCCAGCAGCCCATCGAGGAAAGAGACCCAGTACTTC. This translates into CASSPSRKETQYF. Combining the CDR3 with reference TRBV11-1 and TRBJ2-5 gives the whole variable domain EAEVAQSPRYKITEKSQAVAFWCDPISGHATLYWYRQILGQGPELLVQFQDESVVDDSQLPKDRFSAERLKGVDSTLKIQPAELGDSAMYLCASSPSRKETQYFGPGTRLLVL.

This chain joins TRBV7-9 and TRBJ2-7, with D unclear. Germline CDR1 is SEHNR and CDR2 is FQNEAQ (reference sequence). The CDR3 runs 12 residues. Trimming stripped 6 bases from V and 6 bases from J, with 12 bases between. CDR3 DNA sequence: TGTGCCAGCAGTTACGACACTCCCGAGCAGTACTTC. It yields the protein CASSYDTPEQYF.

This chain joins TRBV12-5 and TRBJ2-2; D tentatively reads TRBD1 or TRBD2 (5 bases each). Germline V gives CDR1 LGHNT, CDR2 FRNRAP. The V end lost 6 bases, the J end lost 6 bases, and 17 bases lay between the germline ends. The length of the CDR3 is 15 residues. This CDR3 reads CASGHEGRVPGELFF. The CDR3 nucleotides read TGTGCTAGTGGCCATGAGGGGAGAGTTCCCGGGGAGCTGTTTTTT.

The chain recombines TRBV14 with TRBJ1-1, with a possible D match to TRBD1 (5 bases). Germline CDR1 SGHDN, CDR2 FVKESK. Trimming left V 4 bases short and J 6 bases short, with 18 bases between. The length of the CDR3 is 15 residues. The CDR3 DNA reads TGTGCCAGCAGCCCGAGACAGCAGGCCCATCCTGAAGCTTTCTTT. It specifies CASSPRQQAHPEAFF.

This CDR3 is CASSYGVGGETQYF. CDR3 nucleotides: TGTGCCAGCAGCTACGGTGTGGGGGGAGAGACCCAGTACTTC. The V gene is TRBV9, the J gene TRBJ2-5, with D possibly matching TRBD2 (6 bases). The CDR3 consists of 14 residues. Germline V gene lookup returns CDR1 SGDLS and CDR2 YYNGEE. Trimming removed 4 bases from V and 4 bases from J, with 14 bases in between.

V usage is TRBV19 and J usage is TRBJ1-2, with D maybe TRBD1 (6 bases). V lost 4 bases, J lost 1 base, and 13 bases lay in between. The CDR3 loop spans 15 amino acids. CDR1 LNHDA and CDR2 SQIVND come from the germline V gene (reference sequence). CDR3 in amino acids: CASSSPGQNNYGYTF. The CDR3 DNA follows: TGTGCCAGTAGTAGTCCGGGACAAAATAACTATGGCTACACCTTC.

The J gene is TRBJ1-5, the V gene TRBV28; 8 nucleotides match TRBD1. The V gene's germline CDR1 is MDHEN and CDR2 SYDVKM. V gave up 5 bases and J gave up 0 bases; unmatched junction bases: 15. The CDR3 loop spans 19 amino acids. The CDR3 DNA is TGTGCCAGCAGTCTAGACAGGGGCCTCTTACTTTATAGCAATCAGCCCCAGCATTTT. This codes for CASSLDRGLLLYSNQPQHF.

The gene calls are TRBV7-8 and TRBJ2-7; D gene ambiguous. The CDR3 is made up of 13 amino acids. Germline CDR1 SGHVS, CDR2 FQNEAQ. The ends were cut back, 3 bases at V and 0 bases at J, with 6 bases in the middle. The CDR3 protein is CASSFISSYEQYF. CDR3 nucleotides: TGTGCCAGCAGCTTCATTTCCTCCTACGAGCAGTACTTC.

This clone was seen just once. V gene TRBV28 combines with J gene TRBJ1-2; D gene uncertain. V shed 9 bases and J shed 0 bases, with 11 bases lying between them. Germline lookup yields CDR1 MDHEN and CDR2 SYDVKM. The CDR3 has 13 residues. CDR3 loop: CARRGPSNYGYTF. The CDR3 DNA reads TGTGCCAGGAGAGGGCCTTCTAACTATGGCTACACCTTC.

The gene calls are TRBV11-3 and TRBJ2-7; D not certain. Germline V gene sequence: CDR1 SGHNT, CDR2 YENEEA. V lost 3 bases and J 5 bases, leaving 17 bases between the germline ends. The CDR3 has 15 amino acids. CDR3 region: CASSFSFGRLDEQYF. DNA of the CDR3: TGTGCCAGCAGCTTTTCGTTTGGTCGCCTCGACGAGCAGTACTTC.

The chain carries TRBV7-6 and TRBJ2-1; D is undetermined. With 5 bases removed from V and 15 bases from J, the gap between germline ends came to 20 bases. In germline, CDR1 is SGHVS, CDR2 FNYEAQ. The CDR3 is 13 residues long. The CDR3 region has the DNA TGTGCCAGCAGCCCACCTGGGCCCCTCGGATTGTTCTTC. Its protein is CASSPPGPLGLFF.

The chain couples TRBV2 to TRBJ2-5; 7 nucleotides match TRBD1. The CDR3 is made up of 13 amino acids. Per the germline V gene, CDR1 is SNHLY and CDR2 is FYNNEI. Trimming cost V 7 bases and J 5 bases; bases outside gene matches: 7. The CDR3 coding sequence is TGTGCCAGCAACCCCGGGACAGTGGAGACCCAGTACTTC. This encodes CASNPGTVETQYF.

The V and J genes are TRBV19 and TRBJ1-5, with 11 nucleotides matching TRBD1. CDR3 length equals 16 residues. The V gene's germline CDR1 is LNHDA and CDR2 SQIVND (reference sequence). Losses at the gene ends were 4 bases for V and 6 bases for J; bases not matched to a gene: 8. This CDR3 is CASSKHRDRGIQPQHF. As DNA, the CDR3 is TGTGCCAGTAGTAAGCACCGGGACAGGGGGATTCAGCCCCAGCATTTT.

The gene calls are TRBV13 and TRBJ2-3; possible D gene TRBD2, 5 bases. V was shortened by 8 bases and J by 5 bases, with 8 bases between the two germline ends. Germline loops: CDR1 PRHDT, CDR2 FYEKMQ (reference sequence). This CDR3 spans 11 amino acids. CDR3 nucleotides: TGTGCCAGCGCTGCGGGAGATACGCAGTATTTT. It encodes CASAAGDTQYF.

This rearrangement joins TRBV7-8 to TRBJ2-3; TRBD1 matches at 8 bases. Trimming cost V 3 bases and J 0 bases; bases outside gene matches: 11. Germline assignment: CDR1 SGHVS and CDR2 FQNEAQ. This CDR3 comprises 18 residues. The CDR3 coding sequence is TGTGCCAGCAGCTTGGGTCGGGACAGGCGTTCTAGCACAGATACGCAGTATTTT. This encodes CASSLGRDRRSSTDTQYF.